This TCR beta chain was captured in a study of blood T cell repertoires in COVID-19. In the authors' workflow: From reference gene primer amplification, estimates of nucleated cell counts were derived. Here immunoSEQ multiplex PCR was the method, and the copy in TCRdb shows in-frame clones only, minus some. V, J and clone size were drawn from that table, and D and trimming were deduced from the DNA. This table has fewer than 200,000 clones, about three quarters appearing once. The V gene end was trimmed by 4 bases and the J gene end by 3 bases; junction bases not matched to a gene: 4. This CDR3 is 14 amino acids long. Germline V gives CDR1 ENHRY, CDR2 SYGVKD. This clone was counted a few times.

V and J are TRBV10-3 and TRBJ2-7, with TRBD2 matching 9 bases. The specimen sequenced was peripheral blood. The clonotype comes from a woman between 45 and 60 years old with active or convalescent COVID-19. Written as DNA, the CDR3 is TGTGCCATCAGTGGAGGGCGGGAGGGCTACGAGCAGTACTTC. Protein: CAISGGREGYEQYF.